The table lists the clone carrying this T cell receptor beta chain with a few counts. Its target is not known. This specimen comes from a study of beta chain features in type 1 diabetes. Every isolated RNA sample was fully reverse transcribed, so sequencing captured expressed TCRB transcripts. The table came from immunoSEQ multiplex PCR; TCRdb's copy has only in-frame clones and leaves some out. The table records about 740,000 clones, roughly an eighth of them present only once. Broader study findings: Type 1 diabetes patients had moderately but significantly shorter TCRB CDR3s in all four CD4+ subsets.

The sequence derives from a man aged 18-30 years with type 1 diabetes. The sequenced sample was naive CD4+ T cells from blood.

The CDR3 sequence: CASSQVPTGANVLTF. CDR3 bases: TGCGCCAGCAGCCAAGTCCCAACGGGGGCCAACGTCCTGACTTTC. The J gene is TRBJ2-6, the V gene TRBV4-1, with D hard to call. V lost 1 base to trimming and J lost 4 bases, with 8 bases between them. Germline CDR1 and CDR2: MGHRA and YSYEKL. This CDR3 comprises 15 residues.